A selection of T cell receptor beta chains follows, all from one sample in a study of blood T cell repertoires in COVID-19. TCRdb keeps only in-frame clones here, not all; method: immunoSEQ multiplex PCR. The table includes some 110,000 clones, approximately 90% detected once. The sequenced sample was peripheral blood. These receptors all stem from a human donor in a cohort sampled during active COVID-19. CDR3s include the opening cysteine and the closing phenylalanine or tryptophan.

V gene: TRBV7-8; J gene: TRBJ1-5; CDR3 protein: CASSLGGGRQPQHF
V gene: TRBV24-1; J gene: TRBJ1-1; CDR3 protein: CATSDSTEAFF
V gene: TRBV2; J gene: TRBJ1-1; CDR3 protein: CASREGGTGGIEAFF
V gene: TRBV19; J gene: TRBJ2-7; CDR3 protein: CASSTRRGLADYEQYF
V gene: TRBV3-1/TRBV3-2; J gene: TRBJ2-3; CDR3 protein: CASSQDKGAGDTQYF
V gene: TRBV7-3; J gene: TRBJ2-2; CDR3 protein: CASSPDMPPTGELFF
V gene: TRBV11-2; J gene: TRBJ2-7; CDR3 protein: CASTLGTVYEQYF
V gene: TRBV14; J gene: TRBJ2-1; CDR3 protein: CASSQVRGGTSTNEQFF
V gene: TRBV18; J gene: TRBJ2-3; CDR3 protein: CASSPGQGSTDTQYF
V gene: TRBV28; J gene: TRBJ2-7; CDR3 protein: CASSSQNRDRGLYEQYF
V gene: TRBV5-1; J gene: TRBJ2-7; CDR3 protein: CATKGTGAYEQYF
V gene: TRBV21-1; J gene: TRBJ2-5; CDR3 protein: CASSKWAWDRLFGDQYF
V gene: TRBV12-5; J gene: TRBJ1-3; CDR3 protein: CASGLAPKDSSSGNTIYF
V gene: TRBV6-1; J gene: TRBJ1-4; CDR3 protein: CASSVQETRLNEKLFF
V gene: TRBV7-7; J gene: TRBJ2-7; CDR3 protein: CASSTGQGSEQYF
V gene: TRBV6-5; J gene: TRBJ2-2; CDR3 protein: CASSLSGGATGELFF
V gene: TRBV19; J gene: TRBJ1-5; CDR3 protein: CASSIGQGGQPQHF
V gene: TRBV12-5; J gene: TRBJ2-3; CDR3 protein: CASSREFNSDTQYF
V gene: TRBV7-6; J gene: TRBJ2-1; CDR3 protein: CASSLPRRGGDEQFF
V gene: TRBV3-1/TRBV3-2; J gene: TRBJ2-1; CDR3 protein: CASSQEGAGEVNEQFF
V gene: TRBV7-9; J gene: TRBJ2-1; CDR3 protein: CASSYRQGDGNNEQFF
V gene: TRBV29-1; J gene: TRBJ2-7; CDR3 protein: CSVEVGRLYEQYF
V gene: TRBV24-1; J gene: TRBJ2-3; CDR3 protein: CATSDGGGITDTQYF
V gene: TRBV13; J gene: TRBJ1-6; CDR3 protein: CASSPRRQGHSPLHF
V gene: TRBV4-1; J gene: TRBJ1-2; CDR3 protein: CASSQDPSNYGYTF
V gene: TRBV28; J gene: TRBJ1-6; CDR3 protein: CASSLPGGSYNSPLHF
V gene: TRBV14; J gene: TRBJ2-1; CDR3 protein: CASSQVKQSRGPYNEQFF
V gene: TRBV5-1; J gene: TRBJ2-3; CDR3 protein: CASSFPLSTDTQYF
V gene: TRBV30; J gene: TRBJ1-5; CDR3 protein: CAWTRGGNSNQPQHF
V gene: TRBV3-1/TRBV3-2; J gene: TRBJ1-2; CDR3 protein: CASSYRGGYTF
V gene: TRBV20-1; J gene: TRBJ2-5; CDR3 protein: CSAQGPQTQYF
V gene: TRBV20-1; J gene: TRBJ2-7; CDR3 protein: CSASEWSEQYF
V gene: TRBV9; J gene: TRBJ1-5; CDR3 protein: CASSVDGGYQPQHF
V gene: TRBV19; J gene: TRBJ1-1; CDR3 protein: CASSLLRINTEAFF
V gene: TRBV7-9; J gene: TRBJ2-7; CDR3 protein: CASSLGSFYEQYF
V gene: TRBV5-1; J gene: TRBJ2-2; CDR3 protein: CASSLVGQGRTGELFF
V gene: TRBV7-3; J gene: TRBJ1-5; CDR3 protein: CASTQANRDNQPQHF
V gene: TRBV2; J gene: TRBJ2-6; CDR3 protein: CASSVRQGANVLTF
V gene: TRBV29-1; J gene: TRBJ2-7; CDR3 protein: CSVVGPGSYEQYF
V gene: TRBV5-8; J gene: TRBJ1-5; CDR3 protein: CASSPLNQPQHF
V gene: TRBV7-3; J gene: TRBJ1-2; CDR3 protein: CASSSTQGYGYTF
V gene: TRBV7-6; J gene: TRBJ1-2; CDR3 protein: CASSLARGPTF
V gene: TRBV11-3; J gene: TRBJ2-7; CDR3 protein: CASSLVSKQYF
V gene: TRBV5-1; J gene: TRBJ1-6; CDR3 protein: CASSADRGNSPLHF
V gene: TRBV11-3; J gene: TRBJ1-2; CDR3 protein: CASSPGQGKPNYGYTF
V gene: TRBV11-2; J gene: TRBJ2-2; CDR3 protein: CASSLNQVNTGELFF
V gene: TRBV11-3; J gene: TRBJ2-3; CDR3 protein: CASSSFQGSDTQYF
V gene: TRBV27; J gene: TRBJ2-1; CDR3 protein: CASSLHRLAGGPGNEQFF
V gene: TRBV7-9; J gene: TRBJ2-6; CDR3 protein: CASSSTGTGVSGANVLTF
V gene: TRBV19; J gene: TRBJ2-7; CDR3 protein: CASSPGQGAAGQYF
V gene: TRBV28; J gene: TRBJ2-7; CDR3 protein: CASRSNRGLNDEQYF
V gene: TRBV7-6; J gene: TRBJ2-3; CDR3 protein: CASSLSPAILSSTDTQYF
V gene: TRBV9; J gene: TRBJ2-5; CDR3 protein: CASSADIAGALVQETQYF
V gene: TRBV7-5; J gene: TRBJ2-1; CDR3 protein: CVRSLARLAGGPGNEQFF
V gene: TRBV28; J gene: TRBJ1-5; CDR3 protein: CASSPQGGYYQPQHF
V gene: TRBV6-6; J gene: TRBJ1-1; CDR3 protein: CASSYTGWNTEAFF
V gene: TRBV4-2; J gene: TRBJ2-7; CDR3 protein: CASSQPGQVPEQYF
V gene: TRBV3-1/TRBV3-2; J gene: TRBJ1-1; CDR3 protein: CASSQGQENTEAFF
V gene: TRBV6-5; J gene: TRBJ2-7; CDR3 protein: CASTDRGEQYF